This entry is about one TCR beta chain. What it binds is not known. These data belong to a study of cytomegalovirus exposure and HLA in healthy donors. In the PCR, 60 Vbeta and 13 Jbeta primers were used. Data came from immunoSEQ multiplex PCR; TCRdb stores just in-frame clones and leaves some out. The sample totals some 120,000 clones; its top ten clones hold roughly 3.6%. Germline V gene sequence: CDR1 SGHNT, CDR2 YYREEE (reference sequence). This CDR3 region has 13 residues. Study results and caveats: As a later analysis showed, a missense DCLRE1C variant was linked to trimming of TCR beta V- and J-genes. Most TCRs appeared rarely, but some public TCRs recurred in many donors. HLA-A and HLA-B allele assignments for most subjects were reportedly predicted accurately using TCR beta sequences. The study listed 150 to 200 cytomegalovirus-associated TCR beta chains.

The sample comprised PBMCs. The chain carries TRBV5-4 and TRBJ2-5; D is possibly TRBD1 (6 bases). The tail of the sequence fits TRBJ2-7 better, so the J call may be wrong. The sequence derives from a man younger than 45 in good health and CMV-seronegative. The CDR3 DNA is TGTGCCAGCAGCTCGGGACATTCCTACGAGCAGTACTTC. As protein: CASSSGHSYEQYF.